This is a list of T cell receptor beta chains from one sample in a study of blood T cells in healthy people across ages. TCRdb analysed the 5' RACE reads with MiXCR anew, one entry per CDR3 protein. The data contain fewer than 800,000 distinct CDR3 sequences, about half of them singletons. Material for sequencing was blood. The receptor source for this set is a woman aged 55-75 years in good health. The CDR3 runs from the conserved cysteine through the conserved F or W. D genes are given only for firm matches. A row's size may be missing; if present it is once, few, many or a size class.

abundance	v_gene	j_gene	d_gene	CDR3nt	CDR3aa
few	TRBV7-8	TRBJ2-3	TRBD2	TGTGCCAGCAGCTTGGATGGGACTATGGCAGATACGCAGTATTTT	CASSLDGTMADTQYF
few	TRBV20-1	TRBJ2-1	TRBD2	TGCAGTGCCAATGGGGGGGAGCGCCCTCCTTACAATGAGCAGTTCTTC	CSANGGERPPYNEQFF
-	TRBV7-2	TRBJ2-1	TRBD1	TGTGCCGGCAGCTTAGAGACAGGGGGCTTGAATGAGCAGTTCTTC	CAGSLETGGLNEQFF
-	TRBV5-5	TRBJ2-3	TRBD2	TGTGCCAGCAGCTCGGTGGTAGCGGGAGGAGATACGCAGTATTTT	CASSSVVAGGDTQYF
few	TRBV5-1	TRBJ2-1	-	TGCGCCAGCAGCTTTGTACGGGACGCCGGTGAGCAGTTCTTC	CASSFVRDAGEQFF
few	TRBV7-9	TRBJ2-1	TRBD2	TGTGCCAGCAGCCACATGCGCGGGAGGGGGAGTGAGCAGTTCTTC	CASSHMRGRGSEQFF
-	TRBV7-2	TRBJ2-7	-	TGTGCCAGCAGCCCTCCTGGAATCTCCTACGAGCAGTACTTC	CASSPPGISYEQYF
-	TRBV10-3	TRBJ2-3	TRBD2	TGTGCCATCAAAATAGGCGGGAGCCGCACAGATACGCAGTATTTT	CAIKIGGSRTDTQYF
-	TRBV6-6	TRBJ2-7	TRBD2	TGTGCCAGCAGATCCTCGGGACTAGTCTCCTACGAGCAGTACTTC	CASRSSGLVSYEQYF
-	TRBV5-1	TRBJ2-3	TRBD1	TGCGCCAGCAGCGCCGACAGGGGGCTCACAGATACGCAGTATTTT	CASSADRGLTDTQYF
few	TRBV7-2	TRBJ1-1	-	TGTGCCAGCAGCCCCCATCAGGGAAGAAGGGTTGACACTGAAGCTTTCTTT	CASSPHQGRRVDTEAFF
once	TRBV6-2/TRBV6-3	TRBJ2-7	-	TGTGCCAGCAGTTACCCCCTCGAGGGCGAGCAGTACTTC	CASSYPLEGEQYF
-	TRBV7-8	TRBJ2-1	-	TGTGCCAGCAGCTTCCGGGCTAGCTCTGAGCAGTTCTTC	CASSFRASSEQFF
-	TRBV11-1	TRBJ2-5	-	TGTGCCAGCAGTTCTCAGGAGGGCCGAGGAGAGACCCAGTACTTC	CASSSQEGRGETQYF